The next 32 T cell receptor beta chains were all read from a single sample in a study of human T cells and chemical hapten exposure (dated by TCRdb to the early 2020s). Libraries came from RACE. Instrument on record: NextSeq 500. In TCRdb, the public reads were trimmed at Q25 with fastp and aligned with MiXCR, with productive beta chains retained. Identical CDR3 protein sequences are pooled into one entry, listed with their most common genes and DNA. The sample table lists 30,000 to 40,000 distinct CDR3 sequences, 10% to 15% of them with a count of one. The ten largest clones capture approximately 2.2% of the sample. The time point label of this sample denotes: patch test 3, about 24 weeks after DPC sensitization. What this sample's treatment or condition label stands for: therapeutic diphenylcyclopropenone sensitization with weekly scalp DPC. Total RNA was extracted from unfractionated whole blood that had been collected in Tempus Blood RNA tubes.

The sample here was whole blood, taken in connection with sensitization to the hapten diphenylcyclopropenone (DPC). Source of these receptors: a woman between 40 and 55 years old with alopecia areata. Some clones in this sample may be carry-over from other donors' samples.

This clonotype was seen only a few times. The rearrangement links TRBV28 to TRBJ2-3, with D hard to call. V lost 3 bases to trimming and J lost 9 bases, with 10 bases between them. Germline CDR1 is MDHEN and CDR2 is SYDVKM. The CDR3 is made up of 12 amino acids. The CDR3 is CASSFNSLTQYF. The CDR3 DNA sequence: TGTGCCAGCAGTTTTAATTCCCTAACGCAGTATTTT.

This clonotype was detected many times. V and J are TRBV20-1 and TRBJ2-1, with D unclear. Germline V CDR1 and CDR2: DFQATT, SNEGSKA (reference sequence). V lost 6 bases, J lost 5 bases, and 11 bases lay in between. CDR3 length: 12 amino acids. The CDR3 region is CSAISLHNEQFF. As DNA, the CDR3 is TGCAGTGCCATTTCGCTTCACAATGAGCAGTTCTTC.

This chain joins TRBV5-1 and TRBJ2-3; D gene uncertain. The V and J ends lost 0 bases and 0 bases respectively, with 8 bases between them. The CDR3 has 15 amino acids. CDR1 SGHRS and CDR2 YFSETQ come from the germline V gene. For the CDR3, the DNA is TGCGCCAGCAGCTTGGATCCAGAAAGCACAGATACGCAGTATTTT. Protein: CASSLDPESTDTQYF.

In this sample, this clonotype turned up a few times. The gene calls are TRBV7-9 and TRBJ2-1, with TRBD1 matching 7 bases. Per germline, CDR1 SEHNR and CDR2 FQNEAQ (reference sequence). After removal of 4 bases from V and 7 bases from J, the junction contained 4 bases not matched to a gene. The CDR3 is 13 amino acids. The CDR3 loop is CASSSTGTNEQFF. DNA of the CDR3: TGTGCCAGCAGCTCGACAGGGACGAATGAGCAGTTCTTC.

This clonotype has only a few counts. V and J are TRBV7-8 and TRBJ2-1; perhaps TRBD1 as D (5 bases). Germline CDR1 and CDR2: SGHVS and FQNEAQ. Trimming shortened V by 4 bases and J by 9 bases, and 16 bases separated the two germline ends. The CDR3 sequence is 14 residues long. CDR3 amino acids: CASSSLRGESEQFF. CDR3 nucleotide sequence: TGTGCCAGCAGCTCCCTTAGGGGTGAAAGTGAGCAGTTCTTC.

In this sample, this clonotype turned up many times. The rearrangement uses TRBV3-1 and TRBJ1-1, with D uncertain. Germline loops: CDR1 LGHDT, CDR2 YNNKEL (reference sequence). V lost 4 bases, J lost 2 bases, and 8 bases lay in between. The CDR3 is 13 residues long. CDR3 nucleotide sequence: TGTGCCAGCAGCCCCCGGATCAACACTGAAGCTTTCTTT. It encodes CASSPRINTEAFF.

The V gene is TRBV11-2, the J gene TRBJ2-5, with 10 positions matching TRBD2. Germline V gene data show CDR1 as SGHAT and CDR2 as FQNNGV. The CDR3 is 14 amino acids. J was trimmed by 5 bases and V by 3 bases; bases with no gene match: 3. The CDR3 here is CASSFLTSGETQYF. CDR3 DNA sequence: TGTGCCAGCAGCTTCTTGACTAGCGGGGAGACCCAGTACTTC.

This clonotype showed up many times. V is TRBV2 and J is TRBJ1-5; D might be TRBD1 (5 bases). Trimming pared 3 bases from V and 6 bases from J, leaving 15 bases between. There are 15 residues in the CDR3. The germline V gene encodes CDR1 SNHLY and CDR2 FYNNEI. CDR3 residues: CASSERTGDGQPQHF. In nucleotides, the CDR3 is TGTGCCAGCAGTGAGCGAACGGGGGATGGTCAGCCCCAGCATTTT.

This clonotype was counted at least ten times. The V and J genes are TRBV20-1 and TRBJ2-7, with 9 bases matching TRBD2. The CDR3 sequence is 18 residues long. The junction had 21 bases not matched to a gene; V was cut back by 5 bases and J by 4 bases. Looked up from germline, CDR1 is DFQATT and CDR2 is SNEGSKA (reference sequence). The DNA of the CDR3 is TGCAGTGCTCCCCTCCCGGGGCGGGAGGGCCCACTCTTTTACGAGCAGTACTTC. Its translation is CSAPLPGREGPLFYEQYF.

The chain joins TRBV7-6 to TRBJ1-3; D is unclear. Germline loops: CDR1 SGHVS, CDR2 FNYEAQ. This CDR3 contains 13 residues. V was shortened by 5 bases and J by 4 bases, with 9 bases between the two germline ends. CDR3 residues: CASSSRAGNTIYF. The DNA for the CDR3 is TGTGCCAGCAGCAGCCGGGCCGGAAACACCATATATTTT.

The gene calls are TRBV28 and TRBJ2-1, with D perhaps matching TRBD1 (5 bases). Germline V lookup: CDR1 MDHEN, CDR2 SYDVKM. The CDR3 runs 13 residues. The ends were cut back, 3 bases at V and 6 bases at J, with 9 bases in the middle. In DNA, the CDR3 is TGTGCCAGCAGTTTGAAGGGGTTCAATGAGCAGTTCTTC. It yields the protein CASSLKGFNEQFF.

The chain links TRBV3-1 to TRBJ2-2, with D perhaps TRBD1 (5 bases). Trimming took 7 bases from V and 6 from J, leaving 12 bases between them. Germline CDR1 LGHDT, CDR2 YNNKEL (reference sequence). The length of the CDR3 is 13 residues. The CDR3 nucleotides are TGTGCCAGCACTCAGGGTTACCCCGGGGAGCTGTTTTTT. It specifies CASTQGYPGELFF.

This clonotype was counted at least ten times. The CDR3 DNA reads as TGTGCCAGCGGACGGACCTACGAGCAGTACTTC. It is translated as CASGRTYEQYF. The chain joins TRBV28 to TRBJ2-7, with D unresolved. In germline, CDR1 is MDHEN, CDR2 SYDVKM. Trimming removed 8 bases from V and 2 bases from J, with 7 bases in between. This CDR3 spans 11 amino acids.

This clonotype was detected many times. V and J are TRBV20-1 and TRBJ2-7, with TRBD1 matching 7 bases. From germline, CDR1 is DFQATT and CDR2 SNEGSKA (reference sequence). V lost 6 bases and J lost 1; bases outside the gene matches: 3. The CDR3 has 12 amino acids. The CDR3 reads CSAEQGSYEQYF. DNA of the CDR3: TGCAGTGCGGAACAGGGGTCCTACGAGCAGTACTTC.

A word on this clonotype: Because it lacks the conserved phenylalanine or tryptophan at the end, this CDR3 is likely a read error. The V call is TRBV28, the J call TRBJ2-7; 8 bases are shared with TRBD1. V shed 3 bases, J shed 4 bases, and the junction held 5 bases outside the gene matches. Looked up from germline, CDR1 is MDHEN and CDR2 is SYDVKM. This CDR3 has 14 residues. The CDR3 loop is CASSFHRGKYEQYL. For the CDR3, the DNA is TGTGCCAGCAGTTTCCACAGGGGGAAGTACGAGCAGTACCTC.

In this sample, this clonotype turned up a few times. The V call is TRBV19, the J call TRBJ1-2; D may be TRBD1 (5 bases). Germline CDR1 is LNHDA and CDR2 is SQIVND (reference sequence). This CDR3 is built from 13 residues. V lost 5 bases and J lost 4, with 11 bases in between. The CDR3 sequence: CASSPDSSYGYTF. The CDR3 DNA follows: TGTGCCAGTAGTCCCGACAGTTCCTATGGCTACACCTTC.

At least ten counts were recorded for this clonotype. The chain has TRBV29-1 and TRBJ1-2; 8 positions match TRBD1. From germline, CDR1 is SQVTM and CDR2 ANQGSEA. This CDR3 is 14 amino acids long. Trimming at V came to 4 bases and at J to 4 bases, leaving 8 bases not matched to a gene. This CDR3 is CSVAPGTGSYGYTF. In DNA form, the CDR3 reads TGCAGCGTTGCCCCCGGGACAGGAAGCTATGGCTACACCTTC.

This clonotype was seen many times. This rearrangement joins TRBV10-2 to TRBJ1-1, with 8 bases fitting TRBD1. The CDR3 is 14 residues long. Germline lookup yields CDR1 WSHSY and CDR2 SAAADI. V shed 8 bases and J 2 bases; nucleotides not matched to a gene: 7. CDR3 residues: CASHRQGRNTEAFF. In DNA form, the CDR3 reads TGCGCCAGCCACCGACAGGGGCGAAACACTGAAGCTTTCTTT.

Ten or more counts support this clonotype. This chain connects TRBV6-1 to TRBJ2-3; 7 bases match TRBD1. With 6 bases clipped from V and 0 bases from J, the junction kept 6 bases outside the gene matches. The germline CDR1 and CDR2 sequences are MNHNS and SASEGT. The CDR3 totals 15 residues. This CDR3 is CASRRTGASTDTQYF. The DNA of the CDR3 is TGTGCCAGCAGAAGAACAGGGGCTAGCACAGATACGCAGTATTTT.

This clonotype was observed a handful of times. V usage is TRBV5-1 and J usage is TRBJ1-2; 10 nucleotides match TRBD1. Germline trimming cut 3 bases from V and 4 bases from J; bases unmatched to any gene: 9. The CDR3 has 16 residues. Germline V CDR1 and CDR2: SGHRS, YFSETQ. The CDR3 DNA reads TGCGCCAGCAGCTCCACACGGGACAGGGGATTCTATGGCTACACCTTC. Translation: CASSSTRDRGFYGYTF. Supplemented by reference TRBV5-1 and TRBJ1-2, the full variable domain reads KAGVTQTPRYLIKTRGQQVTLSCSPISGHRSVSWYQQTPGQGLQFLFEYFSETQRNKGNFPGRFSGRQFSNSRSEMNVSTLELGDSALYLCASSSTRDRGFYGYTFGSGTRLTVV.

This clonotype was recorded a few times. The CDR3 here is CASSSVPPDADTQYF. The CDR3 DNA reads TGTGCCAGCAGCTCGGTCCCCCCAGATGCGGATACGCAGTATTTT. The rearrangement joins TRBV7-6 to TRBJ2-3; D remains ambiguous. The germline V gene encodes CDR1 SGHVS and CDR2 FNYEAQ. The CDR3 sequence is 15 residues long. The V end lost 4 bases, the J end lost 6 bases, and 17 bases lay between the germline ends.

This chain uses TRBV28 with TRBJ1-5; D gene uncertain. CDR3 length: 15 residues. Between the trimmed V and J ends, which lost 5 bases and 9 bases, there was a span of 20 bases. Germline V gene lookup returns CDR1 MDHEN and CDR2 SYDVKM. In DNA form, the CDR3 reads TGTGCCAGCAGTCTACCGGGCCACGGGAAAGGGCCCCAGCATTTT. Translating gives CASSLPGHGKGPQHF.

This clonotype was recorded at least ten times. The chain links TRBV11-2 to TRBJ2-7, with 8 positions matching TRBD1. The CDR3 totals 15 residues. The V gene end was trimmed by 3 bases and the J gene end by 0 bases; junction bases not matched to a gene: 4. Germline values: CDR1 SGHAT, CDR2 FQNNGV. The CDR3 nucleotides read TGTGCCAGCAGCTTGCCCGGGACAGGCTCCTACGAGCAGTACTTC. Its translation: CASSLPGTGSYEQYF.

This clonotype has ten or more counts. The CDR3 loop reads CASSPPTGGYTF. The CDR3 DNA sequence: TGTGCCAGCAGTCCGCCCACGGGGGGCTACACCTTC. V usage is TRBV6-4 and J usage is TRBJ1-2; D gene unclear. V was shortened by 5 bases and J by 8 bases, with 12 bases between the two germline ends. The CDR3 consists of 12 residues. The V gene's germline CDR1 is MRHNA and CDR2 SNTAGT.

J is TRBJ2-3 and V is TRBV7-9; no reliable D call. The CDR3 length is 14 residues. Per the germline V gene, CDR1 is SEHNR and CDR2 is FQNEAQ (reference sequence). Trimming shortened V by 2 bases and J by 3 bases, and 9 bases separated the two germline ends. For the CDR3, the DNA is TGTGCCAGCAGCTTATCCGGCAGTACAGATACGCAGTATTTT. Translating gives CASSLSGSTDTQYF.

This clonotype was seen a few times. The V and J genes are TRBV18 and TRBJ2-1, with 14 bases aligning to TRBD2. CDR3 length equals 18 residues. Germline CDR1 reads KGHSH; CDR2 reads LQKENI. V shed 6 bases and J 3 bases; nucleotides not matched to a gene: 10. The CDR3 bases are TGTGCCAGCTCCCTCCCCTGGGGACTAGCGGGAGTCTACAATGAGCAGTTCTTC. Protein: CASSLPWGLAGVYNEQFF.

This chain joins TRBV10-3 and TRBJ2-3, with TRBD2 identical over 8 bases. The CDR3 sequence is 17 residues long. The germline gives CDR1 ENHRY, CDR2 SYGVKD. V trimming: 0 bases; J trimming: 2 bases; junction bases outside the gene matches: 7. Here the CDR3 DNA reads TGTGCCATCAGTGAGTCGCCCGCGGGGGGCCTCACAGATACGCAGTATTTT. The encoded protein is CAISESPAGGLTDTQYF.

The chain uses TRBV5-5 and TRBJ2-2, with D possibly matching TRBD2 (5 bases). This CDR3 has 15 amino acids. Germline assignment: CDR1 SGHKS and CDR2 YYEKEE (reference sequence). V was clipped by 4 bases and J by 3 bases, with 13 bases between them. This CDR3 is CASSARYGDTGELFF. The CDR3 DNA follows: TGTGCCAGCAGCGCCCGATACGGGGACACCGGGGAGCTGTTTTTT.

This chain connects TRBV4-1 to TRBJ1-2; D remains unclear. V lost 6 bases to trimming and J lost 2 bases, with 13 bases between them. The CDR3 extends over 14 amino acids. The germline V gene encodes CDR1 MGHRA and CDR2 YSYEKL. The DNA for the CDR3 is TGCGCCAGCAGTGCCGTCCAAGTCAACTATGGCTACACCTTC. Translating it yields CASSAVQVNYGYTF.

This clonotype has ten or more counts. The chain recombines TRBV20-1 with TRBJ2-3; the match to TRBD2 covers 8 bases. The CDR3 is made up of 17 amino acids. Germline CDR1 reads DFQATT; CDR2 reads SNEGSKA (reference sequence). After removal of 6 bases from V and 0 bases from J, the junction contained 14 bases not matched to a gene. The CDR3 loop reads CSAPGRGARGSTDTQYF. The CDR3 DNA follows: TGCAGTGCCCCAGGGCGGGGGGCAAGGGGAAGCACAGATACGCAGTATTTT.

V usage is TRBV6-5 and J usage is TRBJ2-3; tentative D call: TRBD2 (5 bases). V lost 4 bases and J 2 bases, leaving 13 bases between the germline ends. The CDR3 loop spans 15 amino acids. Per germline, CDR1 MNHEY and CDR2 SVGAGI. In DNA, the CDR3 is TGTGCCAGCAGTTTTGGGGAGAGGGTCACAGATACGCAGTATTTT. Amino acid sequence: CASSFGERVTDTQYF.

This clonotype occurred a few times. The chain recombines TRBV29-1 with TRBJ2-5, with 9 bases fitting TRBD2. Germline V lookup: CDR1 SQVTM, CDR2 ANQGSEA. V trimming: 6 bases; J trimming: 2 bases; junction bases outside the gene matches: 4. This CDR3 has 13 residues. The CDR3: CSVTTSGQETQYF. CDR3 nucleotides: TGCAGCGTGACGACTAGCGGACAAGAGACCCAGTACTTC.